Given below is one TCR beta chain in context. It has no known antigen specificity. No base-level quality is on record; no much larger clone is a single base apart. The source of the sample is a study of blood T cell repertoires in COVID-19 (dated by TCRdb to 2020 to 2022). At the level of the whole study: The collaborator samples originated in the United States, Italy and Spain and spanned the acute and convalescent phases of COVID-19. The material from the prospective study consisted of cDNA or gDNA derived from T cells, B-cell-depleted T cells, or PBMCs. Subjects who had been exposed to COVID-19, were actively infected with it, or had recovered from it provided the deeply sampled blood TCRbeta repertoires that made up the dataset. The repertoires were made available in a free public database intended to serve as a resource for research on the immune response to SARS-CoV-2. The samples were drawn from two sources: the first 160 participants of the ongoing ImmuneRACE study, and 1,200 or so subjects contributed by 6 global collaborators. Sample metadata almost always included a de-identified subject ID, COVID-19 status, age in years and sex. Where available, HLA class I and class II types were taken from metadata supplied by the sample provider and were not determined by assay-based typing. What the study reported, not specific to this receptor: Clinical and demographic metadata were provided uncurated, with the amount varying by source and participant.

Trimming removed 3 bases from V and 6 bases from J; the gene matches leave 9 bases unexplained. From the cysteine through the phenylalanine, the CDR3 covers 15 amino acids. The retained sequence is limited to the CDR3, 45 bases, with the frame set at the first base. CDR1 SGHDT and CDR2 YYEEEE are derived from the germline V gene. In Seattle, one collaborating source enrolled patients while the infection was active and tracked those patients longitudinally over the course of disease. Each collaborating institution followed its own protocols to collect whole blood in K2EDTA tubes. For TCRbeta analysis, collaborator samples were shipped as frozen whole blood, as isolated PBMCs, or as DNA extracted from either sample type. The immunoSEQ Assay, a bias-controlled multiplex PCR, was used to amplify TCRbeta CDR3 regions from genomic DNA. On the authors' methods: The number of nucleated cells in each sample was estimated by amplification of reference gene primers within the assay. Sequence reads were collapsed and filtered to measure the absolute abundance of every unique TCRbeta CDR3 rearrangement. Productive Simpson clonality was computed per sample as the square root of Simpson's diversity index over productive rearrangements. This immuneACCESS table, as held by TCRdb, lists in-frame sequences with V and J called but not all clones. Of the missing ones, under half trace to an unresolved V gene in checked studies; the others have no known cause. The V and J calls and clone size are taken from that table; D and trimming were inferred from the DNA. The sample has some 300,000 clones on record, around 88% of them singletons. The ten largest make up about an eighth of the sample.

This sequence uses TRBV5-6 and TRBJ1-5; TRBD1 lines up with 7 middle nucleotides. The source of this sequence is a woman between 70 and 85 years old with COVID-19, enrolled during active disease. Source material: peripheral blood. The nucleotide sequence reads as follows: TGTGCCAGCAGCTACGGGACAGTACCTAGTCAGCCCCAGCATTTT. Translated, it gives CASSYGTVPSQPQHF.